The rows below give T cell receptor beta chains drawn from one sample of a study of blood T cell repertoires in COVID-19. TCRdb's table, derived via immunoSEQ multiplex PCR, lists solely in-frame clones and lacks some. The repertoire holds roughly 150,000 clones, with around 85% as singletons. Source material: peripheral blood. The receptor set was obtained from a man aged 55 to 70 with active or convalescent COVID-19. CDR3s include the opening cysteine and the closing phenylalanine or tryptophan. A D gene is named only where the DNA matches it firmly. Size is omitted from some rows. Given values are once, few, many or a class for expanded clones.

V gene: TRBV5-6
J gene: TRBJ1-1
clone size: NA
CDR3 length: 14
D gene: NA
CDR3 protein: CASSFLVLRTEAFF
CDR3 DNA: TGTGCCAGCAGCTTCTTGGTTCTACGAACTGAAGCTTTCTTT

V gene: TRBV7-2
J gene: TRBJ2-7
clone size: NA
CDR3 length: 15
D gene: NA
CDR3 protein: CASSFQSGQLYEQYF
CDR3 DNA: TGTGCCAGCAGCTTCCAGTCGGGACAACTATACGAGCAGTACTTC

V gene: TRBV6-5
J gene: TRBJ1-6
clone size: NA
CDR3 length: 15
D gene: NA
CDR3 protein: CATGGRESYNSPLHF
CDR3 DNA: TGTGCCACTGGAGGGAGGGAGTCCTATAATTCACCCCTCCACTTT

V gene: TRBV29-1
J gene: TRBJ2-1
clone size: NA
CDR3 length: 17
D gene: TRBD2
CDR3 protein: CSVRVSGRAISYNEQFF
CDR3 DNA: TGCAGCGTTCGGGTTAGCGGGAGGGCAATCTCCTACAATGAGCAGTTCTTC

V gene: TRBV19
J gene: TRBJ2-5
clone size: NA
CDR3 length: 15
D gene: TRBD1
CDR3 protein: CASSIGQGAGETQYF
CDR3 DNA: TGTGCCAGTAGTATTGGTCAGGGGGCTGGGGAGACCCAGTACTTC

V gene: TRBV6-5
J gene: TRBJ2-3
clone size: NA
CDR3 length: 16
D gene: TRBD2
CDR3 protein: CASSYQSGGAPDTQYF
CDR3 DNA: TGTGCCAGCAGTTACCAGAGCGGGGGGGCCCCCGATACGCAGTATTTT

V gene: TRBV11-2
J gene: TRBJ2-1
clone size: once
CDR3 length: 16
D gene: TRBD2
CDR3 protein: CASSLVSSGLGGEQFF
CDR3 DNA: TGTGCCAGCAGCTTAGTCTCTAGCGGACTGGGTGGTGAGCAGTTCTTC

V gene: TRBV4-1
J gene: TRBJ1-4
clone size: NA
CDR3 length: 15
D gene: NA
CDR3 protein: CASSQAVLAAEKLFF
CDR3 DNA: TGCGCCAGCAGCCAAGCGGTTCTGGCGGCTGAAAAACTGTTTTTT

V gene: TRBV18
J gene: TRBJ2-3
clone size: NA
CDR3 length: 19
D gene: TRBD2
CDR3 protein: CASSPPGTSGPSSTDTQYF
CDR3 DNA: TGTGCCAGCTCACCACCGGGGACTAGCGGGCCCTCTAGCACAGATACGCAGTATTTT

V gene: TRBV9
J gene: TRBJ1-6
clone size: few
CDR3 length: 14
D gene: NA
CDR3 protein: CASSVETGNSPLHF
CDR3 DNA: TGTGCCAGCAGCGTAGAGACGGGAAATTCACCCCTCCACTTT

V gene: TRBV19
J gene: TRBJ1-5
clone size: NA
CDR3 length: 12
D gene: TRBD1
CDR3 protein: CASKGGAQPQHF
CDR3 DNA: TGTGCCAGTAAAGGGGGCGCCCAGCCCCAGCATTTT

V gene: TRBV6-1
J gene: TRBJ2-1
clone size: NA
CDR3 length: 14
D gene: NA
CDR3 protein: CASSEQGRYNEQFF
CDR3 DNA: TGTGCCAGCAGTGAACAGGGGCGATACAATGAGCAGTTCTTC

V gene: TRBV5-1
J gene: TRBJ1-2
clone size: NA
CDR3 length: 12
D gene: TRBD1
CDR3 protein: CASSLDRGPSTF
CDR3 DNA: TGCGCCAGCAGCTTGGACAGGGGGCCTTCCACCTTC

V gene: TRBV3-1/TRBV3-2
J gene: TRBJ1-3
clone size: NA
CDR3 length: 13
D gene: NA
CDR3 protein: CASSPRQGNTIYF
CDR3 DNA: TGTGCCAGCAGCCCCCGACAGGGAAACACCATATATTTT

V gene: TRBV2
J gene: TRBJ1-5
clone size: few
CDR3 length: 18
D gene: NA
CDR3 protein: CASKVAEDTRYSNQPQHF
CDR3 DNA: TGTGCCAGCAAAGTAGCGGAGGACACCAGATATAGCAATCAGCCCCAGCATTTT

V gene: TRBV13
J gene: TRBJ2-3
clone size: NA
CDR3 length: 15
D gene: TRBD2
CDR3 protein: CASSFTRGATDTQYF
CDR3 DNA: TGTGCCAGCAGCTTCACGCGGGGGGCCACAGATACGCAGTATTTT